This is a list of T cell receptor beta chains from one sample in a study of cytomegalovirus exposure and HLA in healthy donors. Data came from immunoSEQ multiplex PCR; TCRdb stores just in-frame clones and leaves some out. The data contain about 120,000 clones, 60% to 75% of them singletons. The specimen was PBMCs. Receptors were obtained from a woman aged 40 to 50 in good health and CMV-seropositive. CDR3s include the opening cysteine and the closing phenylalanine or tryptophan. Expanded clones get a size class; other rows say once, few or many, or leave the size out.

V gene	clone size	J gene	CDR3 protein
TRBV7-2	-	TRBJ2-6	CASSLRLAGSSGANVLTF
TRBV18	-	TRBJ1-1	CASKQGADTEAFF
TRBV20-1	-	TRBJ2-5	CSAPDGETQYF
TRBV6-5	few	TRBJ2-7	CASSYSLAGASYEQYF
TRBV6-5	once	TRBJ2-3	CASGSSGDRDTQYF
TRBV9	-	TRBJ2-1	CASSVDTRLAGQEQFF
TRBV29-1	few	TRBJ2-7	CSVTAGGNYEQYF
TRBV4-2	-	TRBJ1-1	CASSRREGSEAFF
TRBV4-3	-	TRBJ1-6	CASSRARGQYNSPLHF
TRBV7-9	few	TRBJ1-1	CASSLKGVGTEAFF
TRBV7-2	-	TRBJ2-2	CASSPRGGGTNTGELFF
TRBV6-5	-	TRBJ1-1	CASSLQGLNTEAFF
TRBV28	few	TRBJ1-1	CASTVTGVVTEAFF
TRBV5-1	-	TRBJ1-2	CASSQMTGNDGYTF
TRBV2	few	TRBJ2-7	CASGTSGYEQYF
TRBV6-5	-	TRBJ2-5	CASSPYNQETQYF
TRBV30	once	TRBJ1-5	CAWDRGGQPQHF
TRBV30	-	TRBJ1-2	CAWISDGHHYGYTF
TRBV29-1	-	TRBJ2-6	CSVDTGANVLTF
TRBV28	-	TRBJ1-2	CASGEAGGYTF
TRBV5-1	-	TRBJ1-4	CASSLDRGRSESEKLFF
TRBV19	-	TRBJ1-2	CASSTDYGYTF
TRBV7-2	few	TRBJ2-7	CASSRETISYEQYF
TRBV5-1	-	TRBJ1-1	CASSLDYRGTEAFF
TRBV4-3	-	TRBJ2-7	CASSQAYPGQGAPTTFYEQYF
TRBV19	-	TRBJ1-4	CASSIIQGREKLFF
TRBV9	-	TRBJ1-6	CASSVAKGSPLHF
TRBV12-5	-	TRBJ1-4	CASGLSPRANEKLFF
TRBV19	-	TRBJ1-1	CASSIKDWGAEAFF
TRBV7-9	-	TRBJ1-2	CASTSGYTF
TRBV27	-	TRBJ2-6	CASSSPGSGANVLTF
TRBV19	-	TRBJ1-5	CASSEVSNQPQHF
TRBV10-3	-	TRBJ1-3	CAISGDRISSGNTIYF
TRBV27	-	TRBJ2-7	CVSTGASGTYEQYF
TRBV5-1	-	TRBJ1-1	CASIGPARTGYSRTEAFF
TRBV9	-	TRBJ1-1	CASSVDVGGVDTEAFF
TRBV28	-	TRBJ1-1	CASSLGGRSNTEAFF
TRBV27	-	TRBJ1-2	CASRAQQGSGYYGYTF
TRBV6-1	-	TRBJ1-1	CASSEYPGTSNTEAFF
TRBV29-1	-	TRBJ1-4	CSVLKGSTNEKLFF
TRBV2	-	TRBJ2-7	CASRWEGSSYEQYF
TRBV15	-	TRBJ2-3	CATSRDQNGRASDTQYF
TRBV4-3	few	TRBJ2-7	CASSQVGGSSEQYF